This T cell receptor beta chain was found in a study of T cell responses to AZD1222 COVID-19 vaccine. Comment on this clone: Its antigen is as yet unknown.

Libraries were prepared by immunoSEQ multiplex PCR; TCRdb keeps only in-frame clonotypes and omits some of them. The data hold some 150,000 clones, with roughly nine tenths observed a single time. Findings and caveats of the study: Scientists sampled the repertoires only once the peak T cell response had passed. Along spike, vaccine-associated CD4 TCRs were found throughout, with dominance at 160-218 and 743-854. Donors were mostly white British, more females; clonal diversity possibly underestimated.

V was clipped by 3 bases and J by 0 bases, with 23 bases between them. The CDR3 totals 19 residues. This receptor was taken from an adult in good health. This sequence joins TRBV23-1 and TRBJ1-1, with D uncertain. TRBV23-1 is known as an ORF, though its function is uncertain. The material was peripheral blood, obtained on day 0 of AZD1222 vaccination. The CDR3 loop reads CASSQYRRCRPLMNTEAFF. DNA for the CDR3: TGCGCCAGCAGTCAGTACCGCAGGTGTCGCCCTTTAATGAACACTGAAGCTTTCTTT.